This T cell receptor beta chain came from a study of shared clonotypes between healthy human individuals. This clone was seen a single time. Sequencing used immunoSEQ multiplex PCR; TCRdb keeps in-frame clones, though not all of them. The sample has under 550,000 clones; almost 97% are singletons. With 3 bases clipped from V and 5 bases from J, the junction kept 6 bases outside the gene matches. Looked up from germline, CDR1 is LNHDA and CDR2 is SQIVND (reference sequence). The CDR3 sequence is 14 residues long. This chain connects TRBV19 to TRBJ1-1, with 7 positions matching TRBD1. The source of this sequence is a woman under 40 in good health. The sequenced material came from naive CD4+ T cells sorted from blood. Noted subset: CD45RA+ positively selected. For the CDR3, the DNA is TGTGCCAGTAGTATGGGGCAGGGGGGAACTGAAGCTTTCTTT. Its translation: CASSMGQGGTEAFF.